This entry concerns a single T cell receptor (beta chain). Its antigen is undetermined. This CDR3 has 16 residues. CDR1 and CDR2 from the germline V gene are LNHDA and SQIVND (reference sequence). V was pared by 7 bases and J by 10 bases, with 28 bases between. The data stem from a study of metastatic and nonmetastatic thyroid tumors. In the study overall: Samples came from malignant and benign thyroid patients, and repertoires were compared across blood and tumor or nodule tissue. Study-level results: Versus benign nodules, malignant thyroid tumors reportedly had significantly higher TCR beta diversity, in blood and tumor.

Each patient went into thyroid surgery without having received any treatment. Authors' analysis steps: Variation in CDR3 across clinicopathological groups served as the basis for constructing a distant-metastasis classifier in papillary thyroid cancer. TCRdb reassembled clones from the PCR reads with MiXCR. TCRdb, not the original authors, processed these V and J calls. The data contain 9,500 to 14,000 clones, around 30% of them seen just once; the ten biggest clones take up 20% to 25%. The chain is built from TRBV19 and TRBJ1-1; tentatively, D is TRBD1 (5 bases). The sample taken for sequencing was adjacent normal tissue. This TCR was sampled from a male donor with papillary thyroid cancer or a benign thyroid nodule (not recorded which). Some clones in this sample may be carry-over from other donors' samples. CDR3 in DNA: TGTGCCAGTAACGGCAACCGGATCCAGGGCCTGGGGGTAGCTTTCTTT. Residues: CASNGNRIQGLGVAFF.